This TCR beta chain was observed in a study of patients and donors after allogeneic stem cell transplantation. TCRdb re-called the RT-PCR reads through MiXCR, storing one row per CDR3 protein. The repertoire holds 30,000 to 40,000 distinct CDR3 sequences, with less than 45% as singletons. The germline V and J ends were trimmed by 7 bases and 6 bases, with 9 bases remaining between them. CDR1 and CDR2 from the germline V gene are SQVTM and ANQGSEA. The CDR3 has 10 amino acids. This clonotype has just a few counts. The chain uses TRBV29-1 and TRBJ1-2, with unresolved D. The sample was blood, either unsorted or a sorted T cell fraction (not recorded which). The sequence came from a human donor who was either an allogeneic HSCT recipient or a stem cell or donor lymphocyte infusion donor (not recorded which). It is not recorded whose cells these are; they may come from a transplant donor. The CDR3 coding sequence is TGCAGCGGTGGCCATGATGGCTACACCTTC. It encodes CSGGHDGYTF.